Below are 25 T cell receptor beta chains sequenced from a single sample in a study of cytomegalovirus exposure and HLA in healthy donors. 13 Jbeta primers and 60 Vbeta primers were used for the PCR. Generated by immunoSEQ multiplex PCR, the TCRdb table keeps only in-frame clones and is missing some. Of 150,000 to 200,000 clones in the sample, around 80% were seen once. The sample taken for sequencing was PBMCs. The receptors here all came from a man aged 35-49 years in good health and CMV-seronegative.

The V call is TRBV5-1, the J call TRBJ2-1, with 7 positions matching TRBD1. This CDR3 is 11 amino acids long. Germline V lookup: CDR1 SGHRS, CDR2 YFSETQ. V lost 6 bases, J lost 7 bases, and 1 base stayed unmatched. The CDR3: CASIQGNEQFF. The CDR3 DNA sequence: TGCGCCAGCATACAGGGGAATGAGCAGTTCTTC.

The chain employs TRBV7-6 and TRBJ2-7, with 12 bases fitting TRBD1. Germline CDR1 SGHVS, CDR2 FNYEAQ. V was clipped by 4 bases and J by 7 bases; unmatched bases: 11. The CDR3 covers 16 residues. The CDR3 region is CASSSRSGQGAQEQYF. The CDR3 nucleotides read TGTGCCAGCAGCTCAAGGTCGGGACAGGGGGCTCAGGAGCAGTACTTC.

The genes are TRBV19 and TRBJ2-5, with D unclear. V was clipped by 7 bases and J by 9 bases, with 12 bases between them. CDR1 and CDR2 (germline): LNHDA, SQIVND (reference sequence). There are 11 residues in the CDR3. For the CDR3, the DNA is TGTGCCAGTATCCCCCAGGATCCCCAGTACTTC. As protein: CASIPQDPQYF.

The J gene is TRBJ2-2, the V gene TRBV9, with D maybe TRBD2 (7 bases). Trimming took 7 bases from V and 7 from J, leaving 14 bases between them. Germline V CDR1 and CDR2: SGDLS, YYNGEE. This CDR3 has 13 amino acids. The CDR3 spells CASGTGGRGELFF. CDR3 bases: TGTGCCAGCGGGACGGGGGGCCGCGGGGAGCTGTTTTTT. Together with reference TRBV9 and TRBJ2-2, the CDR3 gives the full variable domain: DSGVTQTPKHLITATGQRVTLRCSPRSGDLSVYWYQQSLDQGLQFLIQYYNGEERAKGNILERFSAQQFPDLHSELNLSSLELGDSALYFCASGTGGRGELFFGEGSRLTVL.

The chain employs TRBV5-1 and TRBJ2-7; the D gene is possibly TRBD1 (6 bases). In germline, CDR1 is SGHRS, CDR2 YFSETQ. Trimming stripped 6 bases from V and 3 bases from J, with 13 bases between. CDR3 length: 13 residues. CDR3 in DNA: TGCGCCAGCATGAGTAGGGACAACTACGAGCAGTACTTC. The encoded protein is CASMSRDNYEQYF.

V usage is TRBV6-6 and J usage is TRBJ2-3; TRBD1 matches 10 bases. This CDR3 has 14 amino acids. Trimming cost V 5 bases and J 3 bases; bases outside gene matches: 2. The V gene's germline CDR1 is MNHNY and CDR2 SVGAGI (reference sequence). CDR3: CASSRQGATDTQYF. Written as DNA, the CDR3 is TGTGCCAGCAGTAGACAGGGGGCAACAGATACGCAGTATTTT.

The chain carries TRBV5-8 and TRBJ1-1; a possible D gene is TRBD1 (6 bases). The V end lost 1 base, the J end lost 3 bases, and 10 bases lay between the germline ends. CDR3 length equals 14 residues. CDR1 is SGHTS and CDR2 is YDEGEE in the germline V gene. CDR3 sequence reads: CASSLWAGDTEAFF. DNA for the CDR3: TGTGCCAGCAGCTTGTGGGCAGGGGACACTGAAGCTTTCTTT. The full variable domain, with the rest looked up from reference TRBV5-8 and TRBJ1-1, is EAGVTQSPTHLIKTRGQQATLRCSPISGHTSVYWYQQALGLGLQFLLWYDEGEERNRGNFPPRFSGRQFPNYSSELNVNALELEDSALYLCASSLWAGDTEAFFGQGTRLTVV.

The rearrangement uses TRBV6-5 and TRBJ2-3, with a possible D match to TRBD2 (6 bases). The CDR3 consists of 13 residues. Trimming stripped 6 bases from V and 1 base from J, with 8 bases between. Germline loops: CDR1 MNHEY, CDR2 SVGAGI. CDR3 bases: TGTGCCAGCAGGGGCGGGGGCACAGATACGCAGTATTTT. Protein: CASRGGGTDTQYF.

This clone was picked up a small number of times. The V and J genes are TRBV25-1 and TRBJ2-7; 9 bases match TRBD1. Per germline, CDR1 MGHDK and CDR2 SYGVNS. This CDR3 region has 15 residues. With 2 bases clipped from V and 2 bases from J, the junction kept 4 bases outside the gene matches. This CDR3 is CASSEPGQGPYEQYF. DNA for the CDR3: TGTGCCAGCAGTGAACCGGGACAGGGCCCCTACGAGCAGTACTTC.

The chain employs TRBV5-4 and TRBJ1-4; TRBD1 might be the D (6 bases). The V and J ends lost 4 bases and 0 bases respectively, with 10 bases between them. The germline V gene has CDR1 SGHNT and CDR2 YYREEE (reference sequence). The CDR3 is 15 amino acids. CDR3 sequence (DNA): TGTGCCAGCAGCGCCAGGGGTGCAACTAATGAAAAACTGTTTTTT. It is translated as CASSARGATNEKLFF.

V and J are TRBV7-8 and TRBJ2-7; perhaps TRBD1 as D (6 bases). V was clipped by 0 bases and J by 3 bases, with 9 bases between them. The CDR3 consists of 14 residues. Germline CDR1 SGHVS, CDR2 FQNEAQ. The CDR3 spells CASSLASGVYEQYF. As DNA, the CDR3 is TGTGCCAGCAGCTTAGCCTCAGGGGTCTACGAGCAGTACTTC.

The V gene is TRBV7-2, the J gene TRBJ1-1, with D possibly matching TRBD1 (6 bases). The germline V gene has CDR1 SGHTA and CDR2 FQGNSA. CDR3 length: 11 amino acids. V was trimmed by 5 bases and J by 11 bases, leaving 12 bases between them. CDR3 region: CASSHRDIAFF. DNA for the CDR3: TGTGCCAGCAGCCACAGGGATATTGCTTTCTTT.

The chain uses TRBV5-1 and TRBJ2-5, with D unresolved. The CDR3 totals 15 residues. Germline V gene sequence: CDR1 SGHRS, CDR2 YFSETQ. Trimming cost V 1 base and J 1 base, with 11 bases left between them. The CDR3 here is CASSLRSDFQETQYF. The CDR3 DNA follows: TGCGCCAGCAGCTTGCGGTCCGACTTCCAAGAGACCCAGTACTTC.

The chain uses TRBV2 and TRBJ2-5; D gene unclear. The length of the CDR3 is 11 residues. Trimming pared 7 bases from V and 7 bases from J, leaving 10 bases between. Germline V CDR1 and CDR2: SNHLY, FYNNEI. The CDR3 spells CASTEEGTQYF. CDR3 in DNA: TGTGCCAGCACCGAGGAAGGGACCCAGTACTTC.

This clone was counted a few times. The V gene is TRBV2, the J gene TRBJ1-1; D gene ambiguous. The germline V gene has CDR1 SNHLY and CDR2 FYNNEI. The CDR3 spans 10 residues. V dropped 8 bases and J dropped 6 bases, with 7 bases sitting between them. CDR3 bases: TGTGCCAGCCTGGAGCCTGAAGCTTTCTTT. It is translated as CASLEPEAFF.

The CDR3 DNA is TGTGCCAGCAGTTTTGGCAAAGGAGGGACCTACGAGCAGTACTTC. The encoded protein is CASSFGKGGTYEQYF. The chain recombines TRBV27 with TRBJ2-7; a possible D gene is TRBD2 (6 bases). This CDR3 has 15 residues. Germline V gives CDR1 MNHEY, CDR2 SMNVEV (reference sequence). V lost 3 bases and J 2 bases, leaving 14 bases between the germline ends.

The rearrangement uses TRBV5-6 and TRBJ2-7; 7 nucleotides align to TRBD1. Germline trimming cut 7 bases from V and 5 bases from J; bases unmatched to any gene: 12. Germline lookup yields CDR1 SGHDT and CDR2 YYEEEE. The CDR3 length is 14 residues. CDR3 in amino acids: CASGGATGLNEQYF. CDR3 DNA: TGTGCCAGCGGGGGAGCGACAGGGCTCAACGAGCAGTACTTC. Full variable domain (outside the CDR3, taken from reference TRBV5-6 and TRBJ2-7): DAGVTQSPTHLIKTRGQQVTLRCSPKSGHDTVSWYQQALGQGPQFIFQYYEEEERQRGNFPDRFSGHQFPNYSSELNVNALLLGDSALYLCASGGATGLNEQYFGPGTRLTVT.

This clone has just a few counts. The chain joins TRBV27 to TRBJ2-7; tentative D call: TRBD1 (5 bases). The CDR3 covers 14 residues. Germline V gene data show CDR1 as MNHEY and CDR2 as SMNVEV (reference sequence). The V end was cut by 7 bases, the J end by 2 bases, with 15 bases between. CDR3: CASTDSRAPYEQYF. CDR3 nucleotides: TGTGCCAGCACCGATTCCAGGGCGCCCTACGAGCAGTACTTC.

The chain has TRBV4-2 and TRBJ1-6; TRBD1 aligns across 9 bases. From germline, CDR1 is LGHNA and CDR2 YNFKEQ. The CDR3 length is 13 residues. V dropped 4 bases and J dropped 13; count of bases not matched to a gene: 5. In DNA form, the CDR3 reads TGTGCCAGCAGCCCAGCGGACAGGGGTCCCCTCCACTTT. Translation gives CASSPADRGPLHF.

The genes are TRBV6-1 and TRBJ1-6; D unclear. Germline V gene lookup returns CDR1 MNHNS and CDR2 SASEGT. Trimming stripped 1 base from V and 7 bases from J, with 11 bases between. The CDR3 runs 15 residues. The CDR3 DNA follows: TGTGCCAGCAGTGAAGTTGCGGGCCCCAATTCACCCCTCCACTTT. It specifies CASSEVAGPNSPLHF.

The sample holds a few counts of this clone. V gene TRBV13 combines with J gene TRBJ1-1; 8 bases map to TRBD1. V trimming: 4 bases; J trimming: 8 bases; junction bases outside the gene matches: 6. The germline V gene has CDR1 PRHDT and CDR2 FYEKMQ (reference sequence). The CDR3 consists of 13 residues. The CDR3 reads CASSSDRDGEAFF. As DNA, the CDR3 is TGTGCCAGCAGCTCGGACAGGGATGGCGAAGCTTTCTTT.

The V and J genes are TRBV5-1 and TRBJ2-6; D possibly corresponds to TRBD1 (7 bases). The CDR3 is made up of 18 amino acids. Per germline, CDR1 SGHRS and CDR2 YFSETQ. Trimming took off 2 bases at V and 0 bases at J, with 15 bases between the two ends. The CDR3, as DNA: TGCGCCAGCAGCTTAGCGAACAGGGGAGGCTCTGGGGCCAACGTCCTGACTTTC. Protein product: CASSLANRGGSGANVLTF.

CDR3 nucleotide sequence: TGTGCCAGCAGTCCCCGTGCCGGGACAGGGAGGTACGAGCAGTACTTC. Residues: CASSPRAGTGRYEQYF. V usage is TRBV2 and J usage is TRBJ2-7; 9 positions agree with TRBD1. V gave up 5 bases and J gave up 4 bases; unmatched junction bases: 12. Germline V CDR1 and CDR2: SNHLY, FYNNEI. This CDR3 comprises 16 residues.

A few counts support this clone. V gene TRBV28 combines with J gene TRBJ1-2; possibly TRBD1 for D (5 bases). V gave up 3 bases and J gave up 8 bases, with 7 bases separating them. The CDR3 runs to 11 residues. The germline V gene has CDR1 MDHEN and CDR2 SYDVKM. CDR3 nucleotide sequence: TGTGCCAGCAGTTTGGGGCTCGGCTACACCTTC. Translation: CASSLGLGYTF.

This chain joins TRBV30 and TRBJ2-2; TRBD1 aligns across 8 bases. This CDR3 region has 21 residues. J was trimmed by 1 base and V by 2 bases; bases with no gene match: 21. In germline, CDR1 is GTSNPN, CDR2 SVGIG (reference sequence). The CDR3 sequence: CAWSSRTRTGLPSVNTGELFF. In nucleotides, the CDR3 is TGTGCCTGGAGTTCCCGTACGAGGACAGGGCTCCCCTCGGTGAACACCGGGGAGCTGTTTTTT.